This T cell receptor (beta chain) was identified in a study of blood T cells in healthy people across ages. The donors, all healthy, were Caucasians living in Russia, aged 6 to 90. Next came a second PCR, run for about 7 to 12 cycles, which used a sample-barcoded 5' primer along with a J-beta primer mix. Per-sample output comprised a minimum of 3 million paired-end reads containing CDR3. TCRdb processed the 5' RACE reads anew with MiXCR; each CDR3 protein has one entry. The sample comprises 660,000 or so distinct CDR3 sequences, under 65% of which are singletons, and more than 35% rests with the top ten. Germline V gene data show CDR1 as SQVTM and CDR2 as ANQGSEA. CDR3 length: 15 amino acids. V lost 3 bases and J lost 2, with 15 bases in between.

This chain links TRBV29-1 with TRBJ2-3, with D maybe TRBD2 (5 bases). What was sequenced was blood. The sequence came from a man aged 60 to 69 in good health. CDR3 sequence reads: CSVDRVSGSTDTQYF. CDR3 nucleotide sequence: TGCAGCGTTGATAGGGTGAGCGGATCCACAGATACGCAGTATTTT.